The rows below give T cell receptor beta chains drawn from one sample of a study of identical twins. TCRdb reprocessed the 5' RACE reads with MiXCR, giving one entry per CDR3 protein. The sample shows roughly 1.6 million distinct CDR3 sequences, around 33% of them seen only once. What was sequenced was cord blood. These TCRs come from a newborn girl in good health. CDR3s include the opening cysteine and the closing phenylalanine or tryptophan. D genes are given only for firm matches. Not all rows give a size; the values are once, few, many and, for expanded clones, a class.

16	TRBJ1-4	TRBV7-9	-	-	CASSQDRNRVREKLFF	TGTGCCAGCAGCCAGGACCGGAACAGGGTACGAGAAAAACTGTTTTTT
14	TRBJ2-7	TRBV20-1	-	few	CSARVRGDPYEQYF	TGCAGTGCTAGAGTTCGAGGGGACCCCTACGAGCAGTACTTC
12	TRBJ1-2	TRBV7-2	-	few	CASSSLAVGYTF	TGTGCCAGCAGCTCGCTTGCAGTTGGCTACACCTTC
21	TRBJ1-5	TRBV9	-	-	CASSVYLRGRGGAPGNQPQHF	TGTGCCAGCAGCGTCTATTTGCGGGGTAGGGGAGGAGCCCCGGGTAATCAGCCCCAGCATTTT
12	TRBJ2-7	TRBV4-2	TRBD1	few	CASSQGDRDMYF	TGTGCCAGCAGCCAGGGGGACAGGGACATGTACTTC
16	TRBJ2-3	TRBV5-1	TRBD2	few	CASSPRTSGSSDTQYF	TGCGCCAGCAGCCCCAGGACTAGCGGGAGTTCAGATACGCAGTATTTT
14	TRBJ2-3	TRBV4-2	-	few	CASSQGFAADTQYF	TGTGCCAGCAGCCAAGGTTTCGCGGCAGATACGCAGTATTTT
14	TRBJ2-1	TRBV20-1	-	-	CSANEPRSYNEQFF	TGCAGTGCCAATGAGCCCCGCTCCTACAATGAGCAGTTCTTC
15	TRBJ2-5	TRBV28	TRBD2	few	CASSFGAGLQETQYF	TGTGCCAGCAGTTTCGGAGCGGGGCTCCAAGAGACCCAGTACTTC
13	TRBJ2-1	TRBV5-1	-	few	CASSALGGNEQFF	TGCGCCAGCAGCGCCTTAGGGGGGAATGAGCAGTTCTTC
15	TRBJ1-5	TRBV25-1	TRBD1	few	CASSVDRGNLQPQHF	TGTGCCAGCAGTGTAGACAGGGGGAATTTACAGCCCCAGCATTTT
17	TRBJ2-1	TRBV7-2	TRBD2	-	CASSLRLAARSYNEQFF	TGTGCCAGCAGCCTCCGACTAGCGGCCCGCTCCTACAATGAGCAGTTCTTC
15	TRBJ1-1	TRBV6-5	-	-	CASSYSLGRSPEAFF	TGTGCCAGCAGTTACTCTCTTGGTCGGAGCCCTGAAGCTTTCTTT
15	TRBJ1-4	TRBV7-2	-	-	CASSLGGGENEKLFF	TGTGCCAGCAGCTTAGGGGGGGGAGAGAATGAAAAACTGTTTTTT
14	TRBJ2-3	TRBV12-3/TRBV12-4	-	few	CASSRPPSTDTQYF	TGTGCCAGCAGTCGACCGCCTAGCACAGATACGCAGTATTTT
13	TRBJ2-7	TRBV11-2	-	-	CASQRGTNNEQYF	TGTGCCAGCCAAAGGGGGACCAACAATGAGCAGTACTTC
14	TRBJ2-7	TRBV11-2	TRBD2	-	CASWLAGLVYEQYF	TGTGCCAGCTGGCTAGCGGGCCTCGTCTACGAGCAGTACTTC
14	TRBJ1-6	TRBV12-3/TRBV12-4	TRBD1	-	CAIPDRDAGSPLHF	TGTGCCATACCGGACAGGGACGCAGGGTCACCCCTCCACTTT
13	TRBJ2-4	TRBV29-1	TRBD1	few	CSVGYRGQNIQYF	TGCAGCGTTGGGTACAGGGGCCAAAACATTCAGTACTTC
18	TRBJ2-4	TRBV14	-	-	CASSENRQAPLAKNIQYF	TGTGCCAGCAGCGAGAACCGCCAGGCACCCCTAGCCAAAAACATTCAGTACTTC
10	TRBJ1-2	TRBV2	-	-	CASRAQGYTF	TGTGCCAGCAGGGCCCAAGGCTACACCTTC
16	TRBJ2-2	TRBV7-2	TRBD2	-	CASSLASGINTGELFF	TGTGCCAGCAGCTTAGCTAGCGGGATTAACACCGGGGAGCTGTTTTTT
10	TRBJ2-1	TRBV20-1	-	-	CSALLDEQFF	TGCAGTGCCCTCTTGGATGAGCAGTTCTTC
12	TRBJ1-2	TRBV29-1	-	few	CSVGTVNYGYTF	TGCAGCGTTGGCACGGTTAACTATGGCTACACCTTC
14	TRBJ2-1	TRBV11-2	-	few	CASSLRDPYNEQFF	TGTGCCAGCAGTCTTAGGGACCCATACAATGAGCAGTTCTTC
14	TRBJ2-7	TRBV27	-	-	CASGLGTGSYEQYF	TGTGCCAGCGGTTTGGGGACTGGGTCCTACGAGCAGTACTTC
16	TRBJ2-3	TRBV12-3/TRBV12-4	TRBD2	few	CASSFPGLAAADTQYF	TGTGCCAGCAGTTTCCCGGGACTAGCGGCCGCAGATACGCAGTATTTT
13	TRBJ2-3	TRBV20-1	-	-	CSARDGRPDTQYF	TGCAGTGCTAGGGATGGGAGGCCAGATACGCAGTATTTT
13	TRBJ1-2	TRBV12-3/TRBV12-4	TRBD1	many	CASSLGTGYGYTF	TGTGCCAGCAGCTTAGGGACAGGGTATGGCTACACCTTC
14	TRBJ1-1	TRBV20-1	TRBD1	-	CRVTRGRGDTEAFF	TGCAGGGTCACCAGGGGGCGCGGAGACACTGAAGCTTTCTTT
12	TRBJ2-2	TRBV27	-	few	CASRETFGELFF	TGTGCCAGCAGGGAGACCTTCGGGGAGCTGTTTTTT
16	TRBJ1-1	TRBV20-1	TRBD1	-	CSARGDRFPLNTEAFF	TGCAGTGCTAGAGGGGACAGGTTCCCCTTGAACACTGAAGCTTTCTTT
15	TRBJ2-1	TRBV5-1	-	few	CASSFTVDSYNEQFF	TGCGCCAGCAGCTTCACAGTGGACTCCTACAATGAGCAGTTCTTC
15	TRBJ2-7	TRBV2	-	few	CASSEWGATYNEQYF	TGTGCCAGCAGTGAATGGGGCGCCACCTACAATGAGCAGTACTTC
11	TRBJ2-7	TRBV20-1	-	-	CSPRAGFEQYF	TGCAGTCCCAGGGCTGGGTTCGAGCAGTACTTC
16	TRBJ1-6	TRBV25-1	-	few	CASSEEGPIGNSPLHF	TGTGCCAGCAGTGAAGAGGGCCCAATCGGGAATTCACCCCTCCACTTT
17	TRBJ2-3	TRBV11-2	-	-	CASSLALTVPSTDTQYF	TGTGCCAGCAGCTTAGCCCTGACAGTTCCCTCCACAGATACGCAGTATTTT
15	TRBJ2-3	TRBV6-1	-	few	CASSEPIGRTDTQYF	TGTGCCAGCAGTGAGCCTATCGGTAGGACAGATACGCAGTATTTT
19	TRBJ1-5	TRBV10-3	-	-	CAISEQGLPVPLSHQPQHF	TGTGCCATCAGTGAACAGGGCCTTCCGGTTCCTCTATCCCATCAGCCCCAGCATTTT
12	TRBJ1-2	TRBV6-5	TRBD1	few	CASIDRVYGYTF	TGTGCCAGCATCGACAGGGTCTATGGCTACACCTTC
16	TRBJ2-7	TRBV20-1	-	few	CSASGLEWRSSYEQYF	TGCAGTGCTAGCGGTCTTGAGTGGAGGAGCTCCTACGAGCAGTACTTC
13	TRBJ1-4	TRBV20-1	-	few	CSATNGNNEKLFF	TGCAGTGCCACCAATGGCAACAATGAAAAACTGTTTTTT
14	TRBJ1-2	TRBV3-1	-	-	CASSHGGLDYGYTF	TGTGCCAGCAGCCACGGGGGATTGGACTATGGCTACACCTTC
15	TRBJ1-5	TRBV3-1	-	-	CASSQGSSFNQPQHF	TGTGCCAGCAGCCAAGGATCCTCATTCAATCAGCCCCAGCATTTT